A selection of T cell receptor beta chains follows, all from one sample in a study of shared clonotypes between healthy human individuals. Clones were read by immunoSEQ multiplex PCR, and TCRdb kept only the in-frame ones, dropping some. This sample has roughly 2,000,000 clones, with around 95% found just once. The sample taken for sequencing was naive CD8+ T cells from PBMCs. The receptors stem from a man aged 18-30 years in good health. Some clones in this sample may be carry-over from other donors' samples. Each CDR3 is given with its conserved first and last residue. The order of the fields is clone size, V gene, D gene, J gene, CDR3 protein, CDR3 DNA. A D gene is named only where the DNA matches it firmly. Only some rows state a clone size, as once, few, many or a class for expanded clones.

>NA|TRBV4-1|NA|TRBJ2-7
CASSQRVTDSYEQYF
TGCGCCAGCAGCCAAAGGGTGACAGATTCCTACGAGCAGTACTTC
>NA|TRBV4-2|TRBD1|TRBJ1-1
CASSHLTGMNTEAFF
TGTGCCAGCAGCCATTTGACAGGGATGAACACTGAAGCTTTCTTT
>NA|TRBV7-9|NA|TRBJ2-5
CASSSPFSEGQETQYF
TGTGCCAGCAGCTCCCCGTTCAGCGAGGGCCAAGAGACCCAGTACTTC
>once|TRBV2|NA|TRBJ2-2
CASSDPLSTGELFF
TGTGCCAGCAGTGACCCCCTATCCACCGGGGAGCTGTTTTTT
>NA|TRBV28|NA|TRBJ1-1
CASSSTSLVHTEAFF
TGTGCCAGCAGTTCTACCTCGTTGGTGCACACTGAAGCTTTCTTT
>NA|TRBV10-1|NA|TRBJ2-1
CASSELAESSYNEQFF
TGCGCCAGCAGTGAGTTAGCGGAAAGCTCCTACAATGAGCAGTTCTTC
>NA|TRBV4-1|NA|TRBJ1-6
CASSQGTAGYGSPLHF
TGCGCCAGCAGCCAAGGTACCGCAGGGTATGGGTCACCCCTCCACTTT
>NA|TRBV2|NA|TRBJ2-5
CASRSPGETQYF
TGTGCCAGCAGGAGTCCTGGGGAGACCCAGTACTTC
>once|TRBV6-1|NA|TRBJ1-1
CASSIDRGGPEAFF
TGTGCCAGCAGCATAGACCGGGGCGGCCCTGAAGCTTTCTTT
>NA|TRBV7-2|TRBD1|TRBJ2-5
CASSSILGQGGQETQYF
TGTGCCAGCAGCTCGATTTTGGGACAGGGAGGGCAAGAGACCCAGTACTTC
>NA|TRBV7-2|NA|TRBJ1-1
CASSLGWGLNTEAFF
TGTGCCAGCAGCTTGGGGTGGGGCCTGAACACTGAAGCTTTCTTT
>NA|TRBV7-6|TRBD1|TRBJ1-1
CASSLAGTGGFTEAFF
TGTGCCAGCAGCTTAGCCGGGACAGGGGGCTTCACTGAAGCTTTCTTT
>NA|TRBV7-9|NA|TRBJ2-3
CASSPAGVSTDTQYF
TGTGCCAGCAGCCCCGCTGGAGTTAGCACAGATACGCAGTATTTT
>NA|TRBV15|NA|TRBJ1-1
CATSRGDGEAFF
TGTGCCACCAGCAGAGGGGACGGTGAAGCTTTCTTT
>NA|TRBV6-5|NA|TRBJ1-4
CASSYSRGSGEKLFF
TGTGCCAGCAGTTACTCTCGGGGATCGGGGGAAAAACTGTTTTTT
>NA|TRBV9|TRBD1|TRBJ2-1
CASSTQQGAPAYEQFF
TGTGCCAGCAGCACACAACAGGGGGCCCCGGCCTACGAGCAGTTCTTC
>NA|TRBV10-2|NA|TRBJ2-1
CASSESRVSHEQFF
TGCGCCAGCAGTGAAAGTAGAGTATCCCATGAGCAGTTCTTC
>NA|TRBV27|TRBD1|TRBJ1-5
CASSLRTGLNQPQHF
TGTGCCAGCAGTTTACGGACAGGCCTTAATCAGCCCCAGCATTTT
>NA|TRBV28|NA|TRBJ2-3
CASSLGQTTDTQYF
TGTGCCAGCAGCCTCGGACAGACCACAGATACGCAGTATTTT
>NA|TRBV7-9|NA|TRBJ2-3
CASSLAGVTTDTQYF
TGTGCCAGCAGCTTAGCGGGAGTTACCACAGATACGCAGTATTTT
>NA|TRBV29-1|NA|TRBJ2-1
CSVEGSGLSYNEQFF
TGCAGCGTTGAAGGGTCAGGACTCTCCTACAATGAGCAGTTCTTC
>NA|TRBV28|TRBD1|TRBJ1-5
CASSLAGGIQPQHF
TGTGCCAGCAGTTTAGCAGGGGGGATTCAGCCCCAGCATTTT
>NA|TRBV5-1|NA|TRBJ2-3
CASSRSDTQYF
TGCGCCAGCAGCCGGTCAGATACGCAGTATTTT
>NA|TRBV6-6|TRBD1|TRBJ2-7
CASRQGESGEQYF
TGTGCCAGCAGGCAGGGGGAATCTGGAGAGCAGTACTTC
>NA|TRBV4-1|NA|TRBJ1-5
CASSQDHGGFSNQPQHF
TGCGCCAGCAGCCAAGATCACGGGGGCTTTAGCAATCAGCCCCAGCATTTT
>NA|TRBV13|TRBD1|TRBJ2-3
CASSSRTGRYTDTQYF
TGTGCCAGCAGCTCCCGGACAGGGCGTTACACAGATACGCAGTATTTT
>NA|TRBV19|NA|TRBJ2-7
CASSMAGDEQYF
TGTGCCAGTAGTATGGCAGGGGACGAGCAGTACTTC
>NA|TRBV7-9|TRBD2|TRBJ2-7
CASSNLGTSGTEREQYF
TGTGCCAGCAGCAACCTCGGGACTAGCGGGACCGAGCGCGAGCAGTACTTC
>NA|TRBV9|NA|TRBJ2-7
CASSPDRREYEQYF
TGTGCCAGCAGCCCCGACCGGCGGGAATACGAGCAGTACTTC
>NA|TRBV6-1|NA|TRBJ2-2
CASNVVVGELFF
TGTGCCAGCAATGTGGTTGTCGGGGAGCTGTTTTTT
>NA|TRBV6-5|TRBD1|TRBJ1-1
CASSNRQGATEAFF
TGTGCCAGCAGTAATAGACAGGGGGCCACTGAAGCTTTCTTT
>NA|TRBV5-1|TRBD1|TRBJ2-7
CASRAGTASSYEQYF
TGCGCCAGCAGGGCCGGGACAGCGTCTTCCTACGAGCAGTACTTC
>NA|TRBV5-1|TRBD2|TRBJ2-7
CASSLASGRYEQYF
TGCGCCAGCAGCTTGGCTAGCGGGAGGTACGAGCAGTACTTC
>NA|TRBV19|NA|TRBJ2-1
CASSIDIPDEQFF
TGTGCCAGTAGTATAGATATCCCGGATGAGCAGTTCTTC
>NA|TRBV9|TRBD1|TRBJ2-1
CASSVAGTANNEQFF
TGTGCCAGCAGCGTAGCCGGGACAGCCAACAATGAGCAGTTCTTC
>NA|TRBV27|TRBD2|TRBJ2-1
CASSFTAGRSYNEQFF
TGTGCCAGCAGTTTCACAGCGGGACGGTCCTACAATGAGCAGTTCTTC
>NA|TRBV5-1|TRBD1|TRBJ2-7
CASSPQDRGYEQYF
TGCGCCAGCAGCCCCCAGGACAGGGGCTACGAGCAGTACTTC
>NA|TRBV27|NA|TRBJ2-1
CASSLLPPGYNEQFF
TGTGCCAGCAGTTTATTGCCCCCAGGCTACAATGAGCAGTTCTTC
>NA|TRBV30|NA|TRBJ1-3
CACDGVPNTIYF
TGTGCCTGTGACGGAGTACCAAACACCATATATTTT